These 20 T cell receptor beta chains share one sample of origin, sequenced in a study of beta chain features in type 1 diabetes. No antigen has been assigned to these receptors. Sequencing targeted expressed TCRB transcripts, as all isolated RNA had been reverse transcribed. Sequenced by immunoSEQ multiplex PCR; TCRdb stores in-frame clones only, minus some. Here the sample spans 230,000 or so clones, approximately 16% being singletons. Study results and caveats: TCRB CDR3s were moderately but significantly shorter in Type 1 diabetes patients in all four CD4+ subsets.

The sequencing sample was made of naive CD4+ T cells from blood. These receptors all stem from a man aged 25-45 years with type 1 diabetes.

The chain carries TRBV5-1 and TRBJ2-3; D gene unclear. V gave up 4 bases and J gave up 5 bases, with 8 bases separating them. The germline CDR1 and CDR2 sequences are SGHRS and YFSETQ. This CDR3 region has 12 residues. CDR3 amino acids: CASSLLGDTQYF. In nucleotides, the CDR3 is TGCGCCAGCAGCCTTTTAGGAGATACGCAGTATTTT.

Turning to this clone: Distinct nucleotide sequences in the sample also encode this CDR3. This sequence joins TRBV5-1 and TRBJ2-7; D gene unclear. V was shortened by 0 bases and J by 6 bases, with 4 bases between the two germline ends. The CDR3 extends over 11 amino acids. Germline assignment: CDR1 SGHRS and CDR2 YFSETQ. The CDR3 region has the DNA TGCGCCAGCAGCTTGGAGGGCGAGCAGTACTTC. This encodes CASSLEGEQYF.

The sample holds a few counts of this clone. The chain employs TRBV29-1 and TRBJ2-4; the match to TRBD2 covers 7 bases. Germline values: CDR1 SQVTM, CDR2 ANQGSEA. This CDR3 has 11 amino acids. Trimming took 2 bases from V and 13 from J; bases not matched to a gene: 5. DNA of the CDR3: TGCAGCGTTGAAATCGGGGGGATCCAGTACTTC. It translates to CSVEIGGIQYF.

The CDR3 here is CSVHQGAGEKLFF. Here the CDR3 DNA reads TGCAGCGTCCATCAGGGGGCTGGGGAAAAACTGTTTTTT. V is TRBV29-1 and J is TRBJ1-4; TRBD1 agrees at 8 bases. Trimming took 6 bases from V and 8 from J; bases not matched to a gene: 8. The CDR3 has 13 residues. Germline V gene lookup returns CDR1 SQVTM and CDR2 ANQGSEA. The whole variable domain, filled in from reference TRBV29-1 and TRBJ1-4, reads SAVISQKPSRDICQRGTSLTIQCQVDSQVTMMFWYRQQPGQSLTLIATANQGSEATYESGFVIDKFPISRPNLTFSTLTVSNMSPEDSSIYLCSVHQGAGEKLFFGSGTQLSVL.

This rearrangement joins TRBV14 to TRBJ2-1; D possibly corresponds to TRBD1 (5 bases). The germline V gene has CDR1 SGHDN and CDR2 FVKESK. Trimming left V 4 bases short and J 6 bases short, with 16 bases between. The CDR3 covers 15 residues. The CDR3: CASSRNLVQGNEQFF. The CDR3 coding sequence is TGTGCCAGCAGCCGGAACCTGGTCCAGGGCAATGAGCAGTTCTTC.

This chain uses TRBV9 with TRBJ2-7, with TRBD2 matching over 12 bases. The V gene end was trimmed by 3 bases and the J gene end by 4 bases; junction bases not matched to a gene: 2. Germline loops: CDR1 SGDLS, CDR2 YYNGEE. The CDR3 extends over 14 amino acids. The CDR3 here is CASSAGLAGYEQYF. The CDR3 DNA is TGTGCCAGCAGCGCGGGACTAGCGGGTTACGAGCAGTACTTC.

This clone was observed a few times. The chain has TRBV28 and TRBJ2-4; 7 positions agree with TRBD1. The CDR3 runs to 14 residues. The V gene end was trimmed by 2 bases and the J gene end by 4 bases; junction bases not matched to a gene: 2. Germline CDR1 is MDHEN and CDR2 is SYDVKM. The chain's CDR3 is CASSLGGQKNIQYF. CDR3 bases: TGTGCCAGCAGTTTAGGGGGACAGAAAAACATTCAGTACTTC.

The J gene is TRBJ1-2, the V gene TRBV29-1, with no clear D. The CDR3 has 11 amino acids. From germline, CDR1 is SQVTM and CDR2 ANQGSEA. The V and J ends lost 2 bases and 8 bases respectively, with 9 bases between them. CDR3: CSVESGYGYTF. The CDR3 coding sequence is TGCAGCGTTGAATCTGGGTACGGCTACACCTTC.

This clone was picked up a small number of times. The genes are TRBV27 and TRBJ1-1; 9 nucleotides match TRBD1. V lost 6 bases and J lost 6; bases outside the gene matches: 8. The CDR3 totals 14 residues. Germline loops: CDR1 MNHEY, CDR2 SMNVEV (reference sequence). The CDR3 nucleotides are TGTGCCAGCAGAACACAGGGGGCTCTCGCTGAAGCTTTCTTT. Translated, it gives CASRTQGALAEAFF.

The genes are TRBV11-2 and TRBJ2-3, with a weak D call TRBD1 (5 bases). V gave up 3 bases and J gave up 2 bases, with 18 bases separating them. The germline gives CDR1 SGHAT, CDR2 FQNNGV. The CDR3 is made up of 17 amino acids. The CDR3: CASSFRVKGHNTDTQYF. The CDR3 DNA sequence: TGTGCCAGCAGCTTTCGAGTTAAAGGACACAACACAGATACGCAGTATTTT.

The chain uses TRBV18 and TRBJ2-5; 7 positions match TRBD2. With 11 bases clipped from V and 3 bases from J, the junction kept 3 bases outside the gene matches. CDR1 KGHSH and CDR2 LQKENI come from the germline V gene. CDR3 size: 11 residues. CDR3 nucleotide sequence: TGTGCCGGCGCGGGGGAAGAGACCCAGTACTTC. Translated, it gives CAGAGEETQYF.

The chain recombines TRBV30 with TRBJ1-2; D remains unclear. Looked up from germline, CDR1 is GTSNPN and CDR2 is SVGIG (reference sequence). The V gene lost 4 bases and the J gene lost 6 bases, with 15 bases spanning the gap. The CDR3 consists of 13 residues. CDR3 in DNA: TGTGCCTGGACCTTTGGGCTAAGAGATGGCTACACCTTC. Residues: CAWTFGLRDGYTF.

This clone occurred a few times. V gene TRBV14 combines with J gene TRBJ2-3; D is possibly TRBD2 (6 bases). Germline V lookup: CDR1 SGHDN, CDR2 FVKESK. V was cut by 4 bases and J by 5 bases, with 13 bases left in between. The CDR3 contains 14 residues. The CDR3 here is CASSPRREGDTQYF. The CDR3 nucleotides read TGTGCCAGCAGCCCCAGGAGGGAAGGAGATACGCAGTATTTT.

This chain links TRBV7-9 with TRBJ2-5, with D unclear. The germline V gene has CDR1 SEHNR and CDR2 FQNEAQ (reference sequence). Trimming shortened V by 5 bases and J by 5 bases, and 18 bases separated the two germline ends. The CDR3 has 15 amino acids. The CDR3 spells CASSRRLGSAETQYF. CDR3 in DNA: TGTGCCAGCAGCCGTCGGCTGGGGTCGGCGGAGACCCAGTACTTC.

This clone was seen a few times. The chain couples TRBV5-1 to TRBJ2-7; no reliable D call. This CDR3 has 15 residues. Trimming left V 0 bases short and J 2 bases short, with 12 bases between. The germline CDR1 and CDR2 sequences are SGHRS and YFSETQ. For the CDR3, the DNA is TGCGCCAGCAGCTTGGCGGGCGACAACGCCTACGAGCAGTACTTC. Translation gives CASSLAGDNAYEQYF.

This clone was observed a few times. The chain employs TRBV28 and TRBJ2-1; D is unclear. The V gene lost 1 base and the J gene lost 2 bases, with 9 bases spanning the gap. The CDR3 consists of 15 residues. Germline-derived CDR1 and CDR2 are MDHEN and SYDVKM. As DNA, the CDR3 is TGTGCCAGCAGTTTATTTCTATTCGCCTACAATGAGCAGTTCTTC. Its translation: CASSLFLFAYNEQFF.

The V call is TRBV30, the J call TRBJ1-5; TRBD1 might be the D (6 bases). Germline loops: CDR1 GTSNPN, CDR2 SVGIG (reference sequence). The CDR3 consists of 18 residues. Deletions cut 2 bases from V and 0 bases from J, with 20 bases between. The CDR3 sequence is CAWSRGGLYQNSNQPQHF. CDR3 in DNA: TGTGCCTGGAGTCGTGGGGGGCTGTATCAGAATAGCAATCAGCCCCAGCATTTT.

This clone was observed a few times. The V call is TRBV10-3, the J call TRBJ2-1; D perhaps matches TRBD1 (5 bases). Trimming cost V 11 bases and J 6 bases, with 14 bases left between them. Germline CDR1 reads ENHRY; CDR2 reads SYGVKD. The CDR3 spans 12 residues. CDR3 protein: CAAKGLFNEQFF. Here the CDR3 DNA reads TGTGCCGCCAAGGGGCTGTTCAATGAGCAGTTCTTC.

The sample holds a few counts of this clone. The chain recombines TRBV28 with TRBJ2-1; tentatively, D is TRBD2 (6 bases). The CDR3 sequence is 16 residues long. Germline V gene sequence: CDR1 MDHEN, CDR2 SYDVKM. Trimming removed 2 bases at V and 3 bases at J, with 14 bases between. The CDR3 region has the DNA TGTGCCAGCAGTTTAGGGAGGTGGCAGCTCTACAATGAGCAGTTCTTC. Protein sequence: CASSLGRWQLYNEQFF.

This clone was seen more than once but under ten times. The rearrangement uses TRBV9 and TRBJ1-4; perhaps TRBD1 as D (5 bases). V was clipped by 2 bases and J by 0 bases, with 11 bases between them. Per germline, CDR1 SGDLS and CDR2 YYNGEE. The CDR3 runs to 16 residues. The CDR3 DNA reads as TGTGCCAGCAGCGTCTATCCGGGGGCAACTAATGAAAAACTGTTTTTT. It encodes CASSVYPGATNEKLFF.